In this sample, the clone carrying this T cell receptor beta chain turned up a few times. The data originate from a study of molecular identifiers for immune sequencing clone quantification. TCRdb ran MiXCR on the PCR reads and lists one entry per CDR3 protein. The sample includes over 300,000 distinct CDR3 sequences, roughly 24% of them seen just once. Germline V gives CDR1 PRHDT, CDR2 FYEKMQ (reference sequence). CDR3 size: 16 residues. The V end lost 5 bases, the J end lost 1 base, and 17 bases lay between the germline ends. The sequenced sample was naive CD8+ T cells from blood, with Jurkat cell RNA spiked in. As to subset: FACS-sorted CD8+CD4-CCR7+CD45RA+ naive T cells. The chain is built from TRBV13 and TRBJ1-2; weak D call: TRBD1 (6 bases). The receptor's source is a human donor in good health. Some libraries in this study had Jurkat cell RNA spiked in. The CDR3 DNA reads as TGTGCCAGCAGCCCCCAGGCAGGGGAGAATAACTATGGCTACACCTTC. It specifies CASSPQAGENNYGYTF.